These 10 T cell receptor beta chains were sequenced from one sample in a study of CD8 T cells in ankylosing spondylitis. Using its own MiXCR run on the 5' RACE reads, TCRdb lists one record per CDR3 protein. The sample holds some 840,000 distinct CDR3 sequences, about 10% seen once. Their specific antigens are unknown. Study observations and caveats: In ankylosing spondylitis blood, a motif of roughly eight highly homologous TCR beta variants appeared characteristic.

The specimen sequenced was blood, either unsorted or a sorted T cell fraction (not recorded which). These receptors all stem from a male donor with ankylosing spondylitis.

The chain uses TRBV5-1 and TRBJ2-2; weak D call: TRBD1 (5 bases). There are 18 residues in the CDR3. CDR1 SGHRS and CDR2 YFSETQ come from the germline V gene. With 0 bases removed from V and 5 bases from J, the gap between germline ends came to 20 bases. The CDR3 bases are TGCGCCAGCAGCTTGGTTAGAGTCGGCCTCAGGGATACCGGGGAGCTGTTTTTT. This translates into CASSLVRVGLRDTGELFF.

The chain carries TRBV3-1 and TRBJ2-5, with D perhaps being TRBD1 or TRBD2 (7 bases each). This CDR3 is built from 16 residues. CDR1 LGHDT and CDR2 YNNKEL come from the germline V gene (reference sequence). The ends were cut back, 6 bases at V and 4 bases at J, with 21 bases in the middle. The CDR3 loop reads CASSPQSGGAGETQYF. CDR3 bases: TGTGCCAGCAGTCCCCAATCAGGGGGGGCAGGAGAGACCCAGTACTTC.

This clonotype was seen only once. The chain combines TRBV20-1 with TRBJ2-2; TRBD1 aligns across 8 bases. Germline V gene data show CDR1 as DFQATT and CDR2 as SNEGSKA (reference sequence). V trimming: 5 bases; J trimming: 2 bases; junction bases outside the gene matches: 4. CDR3 length equals 14 residues. The CDR3 nucleotides read TGCAGTGCTCCCAGGGGGCATAACACCGGGGAGCTGTTTTTT. Protein: CSAPRGHNTGELFF.

This clonotype was seen a few times. This chain uses TRBV9 with TRBJ1-4; 9 bases are a match to TRBD1. The CDR3 contains 15 residues. Germline V gene lookup returns CDR1 SGDLS and CDR2 YYNGEE. V shed 3 bases and J 8 bases; nucleotides not matched to a gene: 8. CDR3 DNA sequence: TGTGCCAGCAGCGCAGAACAGGGGGCGGACGAAAAACTGTTTTTT. It specifies CASSAEQGADEKLFF.

The chain combines TRBV20-1 with TRBJ2-1; the match to TRBD2 covers 11 bases. In germline, CDR1 is DFQATT, CDR2 SNEGSKA (reference sequence). V was pared by 3 bases and J by 10 bases, with 2 bases of the junction left unmatched. CDR3 length: 12 residues. The CDR3 region is CSARASGGEQFF. CDR3 DNA: TGCAGTGCTAGGGCTAGCGGGGGGGAGCAGTTCTTC.

This chain links TRBV20-1 with TRBJ2-3; 7 bases agree with TRBD2. V was clipped by 0 bases and J by 4 bases; unmatched bases: 10. Germline V gene sequence: CDR1 DFQATT, CDR2 SNEGSKA (reference sequence). The CDR3 extends over 16 amino acids. The CDR3 is CSARDVKRDRADTQYF. CDR3 DNA sequence: TGCAGTGCTAGAGATGTGAAGCGGGATCGCGCAGATACGCAGTATTTT.

The J gene is TRBJ2-1, the V gene TRBV27, with 8 bases aligning to TRBD2. Trimming took 10 bases from V and 8 from J; bases not matched to a gene: 10. The CDR3 consists of 13 residues. CDR1 MNHEY and CDR2 SMNVEV come from the germline V gene (reference sequence). Here the CDR3 reads CATSRAGGYEQFF. Here the CDR3 DNA reads TGTGCCACCTCTAGGGCGGGAGGCTATGAGCAGTTCTTC.

The sample holds a few counts of this clonotype. This chain uses TRBV10-3 with TRBJ1-1, with D hard to call. Per the germline V gene, CDR1 is ENHRY and CDR2 is SYGVKD. Trimming pared 2 bases from V and 0 bases from J, leaving 7 bases between. This CDR3 comprises 14 residues. The CDR3 here is CAISEGNMNTEAFF. In DNA form, the CDR3 reads TGTGCCATCAGTGAGGGTAACATGAACACTGAAGCTTTCTTT.

This sequence joins TRBV27 and TRBJ1-1; TRBD1 might be the D (5 bases). Germline CDR1 MNHEY, CDR2 SMNVEV (reference sequence). Trimming left V 5 bases short and J 1 base short, with 20 bases between. The CDR3 covers 17 residues. The CDR3 loop is CASSRLFGAQRNTEAFF. DNA of the CDR3: TGTGCCAGCAGTAGACTGTTCGGGGCCCAGAGGAACACTGAAGCTTTCTTT.

The chain carries TRBV6-6 and TRBJ2-1; D unresolved. CDR3 length equals 11 residues. Trimming pared 7 bases from V and 8 bases from J, leaving 9 bases between. Germline values: CDR1 MNHNY, CDR2 SVGAGI (reference sequence). CDR3 in amino acids: CASIRHDEQFF. The DNA for the CDR3 is TGTGCCAGCATCCGACATGATGAGCAGTTCTTC.